A single sample is the source of the 4 T cell receptor beta chains below, sequenced in a study of T cell responses to AZD1222 COVID-19 vaccine. Produced via immunoSEQ multiplex PCR; TCRdb's table is partial and in-frame only. The table records about 96,000 clones, around 90% of them present only once. This sample comprised peripheral blood, obtained on day 0 of AZD1222 vaccination. The source of these receptors is an adult in good health.

J is TRBJ2-3 and V is TRBV28; D gene unclear. V was clipped by 4 bases and J by 2 bases, with 16 bases between them. CDR1 and CDR2 (germline): MDHEN, SYDVKM. The CDR3 is made up of 16 amino acids. The CDR3 protein is CASSSTTSGTTDTQYF. As DNA, the CDR3 is TGTGCCAGCAGTTCCACGACCTCCGGCACCACAGATACGCAGTATTTT.

The chain links TRBV5-1 to TRBJ1-2, with unresolved D. Trimming left V 0 bases short and J 4 bases short, with 10 bases between. Germline V gene data show CDR1 as SGHRS and CDR2 as YFSETQ. The CDR3 spans 14 residues. CDR3 sequence reads: CASSLAGVSYGYTF. In DNA, the CDR3 is TGCGCCAGCAGCTTGGCCGGGGTCAGCTATGGCTACACCTTC.

This clone has just one count. The CDR3 nucleotides are TGCGCCAGCAGCCCCTCACAGGGATCCGGAAACACCATATATTTT. Translated, it gives CASSPSQGSGNTIYF. The gene calls are TRBV5-1 and TRBJ1-3, with a tentative D call TRBD1 (6 bases). CDR3 length: 15 residues. Germline CDR1 reads SGHRS; CDR2 reads YFSETQ. V lost 4 bases, J lost 4 bases, and 15 bases lay in between.

The J gene is TRBJ1-2, the V gene TRBV19, with D unresolved. Trimming pared 11 bases from V and 3 bases from J, leaving 13 bases between. Germline-derived CDR1 and CDR2 are LNHDA and SQIVND (reference sequence). This CDR3 comprises 12 residues. The CDR3 DNA follows: TGTGCCGCCGGGGAGGTGGACTATGGCTACACCTTC. This sequence encodes CAAGEVDYGYTF. The whole variable domain, remainder taken from reference TRBV19 and TRBJ1-2, is DGGITQSPKYLFRKEGQNVTLSCEQNLNHDAMYWYRQDPGQGLRLIYYSQIVNDFQKGDIAEGYSVSREKKESFPLTVTSAQKNPTAFYLCAAGEVDYGYTFGSGTRLTVV.